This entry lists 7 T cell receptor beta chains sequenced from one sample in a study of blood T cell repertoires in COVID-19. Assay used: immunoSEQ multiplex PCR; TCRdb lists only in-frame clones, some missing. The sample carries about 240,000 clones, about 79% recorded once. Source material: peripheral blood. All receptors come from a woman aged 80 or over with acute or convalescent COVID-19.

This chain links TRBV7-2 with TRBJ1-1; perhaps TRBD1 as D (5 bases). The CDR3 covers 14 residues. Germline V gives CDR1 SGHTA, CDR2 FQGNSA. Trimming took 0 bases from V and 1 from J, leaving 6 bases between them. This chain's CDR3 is CASSLAGQNTEAFF. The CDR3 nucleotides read TGTGCCAGCAGCTTAGCGGGGCAGAACACTGAAGCTTTCTTT.

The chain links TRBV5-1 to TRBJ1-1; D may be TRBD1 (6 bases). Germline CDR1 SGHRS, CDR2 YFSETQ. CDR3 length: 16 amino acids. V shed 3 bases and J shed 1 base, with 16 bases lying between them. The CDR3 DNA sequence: TGCGCCAGCAGCTCCAAACAGGGAAAGGGGAACACTGAAGCTTTCTTT. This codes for CASSSKQGKGNTEAFF.

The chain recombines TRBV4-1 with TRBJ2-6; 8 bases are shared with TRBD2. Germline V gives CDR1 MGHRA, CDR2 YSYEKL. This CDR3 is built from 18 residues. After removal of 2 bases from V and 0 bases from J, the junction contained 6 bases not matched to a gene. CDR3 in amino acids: CASSQPRGGSSGANVLTF. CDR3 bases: TGCGCCAGCAGCCAACCCCGGGGGGGAAGCTCTGGGGCCAACGTCCTGACTTTC.

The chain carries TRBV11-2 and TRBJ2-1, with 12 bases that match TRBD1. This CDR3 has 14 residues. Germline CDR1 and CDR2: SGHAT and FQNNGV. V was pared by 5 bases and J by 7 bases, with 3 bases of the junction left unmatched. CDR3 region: CASSGTGGANEQFF. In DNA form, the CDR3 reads TGTGCCAGCAGCGGGACAGGGGGCGCGAATGAGCAGTTCTTC. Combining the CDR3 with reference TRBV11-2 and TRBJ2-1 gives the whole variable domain EAGVAQSPRYKIIEKRQSVAFWCNPISGHATLYWYQQILGQGPKLLIQFQNNGVVDDSQLPKDRFSAERLKGVDSTLKIQPAKLEDSAVYLCASSGTGGANEQFFGPGTRLTVL.

This CDR3 reads CASSPRGEGVNTEAFF. CDR3 nucleotide sequence: TGCGCCAGCAGCCCCAGAGGAGAGGGGGTGAACACTGAAGCTTTCTTT. The chain links TRBV4-1 to TRBJ1-1; a possible D gene is TRBD1 (6 bases). The V and J ends lost 4 bases and 0 bases respectively, with 15 bases between them. Germline assignment: CDR1 MGHRA and CDR2 YSYEKL. The CDR3 runs to 16 residues.

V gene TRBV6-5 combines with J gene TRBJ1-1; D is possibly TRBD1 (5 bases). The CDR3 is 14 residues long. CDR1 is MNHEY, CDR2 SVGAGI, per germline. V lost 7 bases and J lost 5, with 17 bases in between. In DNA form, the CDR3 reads TGTGCCAGCAAGCAGGGCTGGGGAAATACTGAAGCTTTCTTT. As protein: CASKQGWGNTEAFF.

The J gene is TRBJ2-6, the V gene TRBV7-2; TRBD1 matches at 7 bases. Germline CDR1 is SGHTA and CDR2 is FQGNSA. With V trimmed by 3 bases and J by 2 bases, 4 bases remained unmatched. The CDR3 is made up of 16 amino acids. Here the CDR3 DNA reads TGTGCCAGCAGCTTCCACAGGGGCGCTGGGGCCAACGTCCTGACTTTC. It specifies CASSFHRGAGANVLTF.